These 8 T cell receptor beta chains came from one sample sequenced in a study of OX40 agonist ivuxolimab in advanced cancers. This table comes from immunoSEQ multiplex PCR, and its TCRdb copy is limited to in-frame clones, with some not included. The sample carries approximately 58,000 clones, approximately 85% recorded once. Sequenced material: CD4+ or CD8+ T cells sorted from blood, taken in a trial of the OX40 agonist ivuxolimab. Every receptor here comes from an adult with an advanced solid tumor such as melanoma, head and neck, liver or kidney cancer.

The chain employs TRBV28 and TRBJ2-1; 9 nucleotides match TRBD2. Germline CDR1 reads MDHEN; CDR2 reads SYDVKM. Unmatched junction bases numbered 7, after V lost 5 bases and J lost 5 bases. The CDR3 loop spans 15 amino acids. The CDR3 DNA reads TGTGCCAGCAGTGCCGGCGGGGGGGCCCACAATGAGCAGTTCTTC. Translation: CASSAGGGAHNEQFF.

This clone was detected once. The gene calls are TRBV5-3 and TRBJ2-2; no firm D call. TRBV5-3 is designated an ORF whose function remains uncertain. This CDR3 region has 14 residues. Trimming took 1 base from V and 2 from J, leaving 6 bases between them. CDR3 in amino acids: CARSLKGNTGELFF. The CDR3 region has the DNA TGTGCCAGAAGCTTGAAGGGAAACACCGGGGAGCTGTTTTTT.

This chain connects TRBV9 to TRBJ2-3, with 7 bases aligning to TRBD1. The CDR3 consists of 17 residues. Germline loops: CDR1 SGDLS, CDR2 YYNGEE. Germline trimming cut 0 bases from V and 3 bases from J; bases unmatched to any gene: 10. The CDR3 nucleotides read TGTGCCAGCAGCGTAGCTCGGGGACAGCAGAAAACAGATACGCAGTATTTT. The encoded protein is CASSVARGQQKTDTQYF.

The table lists this clone with a few counts. The chain combines TRBV19 with TRBJ1-1, with D unresolved. V was cut by 8 bases and J by 1 base, with 5 bases left in between. Germline V gene lookup returns CDR1 LNHDA and CDR2 SQIVND (reference sequence). This CDR3 region has 11 residues. The DNA for the CDR3 is TGTGCCAGTGACTCGAACACTGAAGCTTTCTTT. Its protein is CASDSNTEAFF. Supplemented by reference TRBV19 and TRBJ1-1, the full variable domain reads DGGITQSPKYLFRKEGQNVTLSCEQNLNHDAMYWYRQDPGQGLRLIYYSQIVNDFQKGDIAEGYSVSREKKESFPLTVTSAQKNPTAFYLCASDSNTEAFFGQGTRLTVV.

This clone was seen more than once but under ten times. This chain joins TRBV19 and TRBJ1-1; perhaps TRBD1 as D (6 bases). Deletions cut 2 bases from V and 12 bases from J, with 13 bases between. Germline values: CDR1 LNHDA, CDR2 SQIVND (reference sequence). The CDR3 has 12 residues. CDR3 residues: CASSIQGRSTFF. CDR3 bases: TGTGCCAGTAGTATACAGGGGCGGTCGACTTTCTTT.

The chain combines TRBV5-6 with TRBJ1-1; 8 bases fit TRBD1. Trimming at V came to 4 bases and at J to 4 bases, leaving 21 bases not matched to a gene. CDR1 is SGHDT and CDR2 is YYEEEE in the germline V gene. This CDR3 spans 19 amino acids. DNA of the CDR3: TGTGCCAGCAGCGTGGGCGGACAGGGTCATCGTCGGGGTGCCACTGAAGCTTTCTTT. This encodes CASSVGGQGHRRGATEAFF.

The CDR3 loop is CSVEQGIHEQYF. The CDR3 DNA reads TGCAGCGTTGAACAGGGAATCCACGAGCAGTACTTC. The chain couples TRBV29-1 to TRBJ2-7; TRBD1 is a possible D gene (5 bases). The CDR3 is 12 amino acids. Germline CDR1 reads SQVTM; CDR2 reads ANQGSEA. With 2 bases removed from V and 5 bases from J, the gap between germline ends came to 10 bases.

Only a few counts were recorded for this clone. The chain couples TRBV29-1 to TRBJ1-2, with 9 bases matching TRBD1. The V and J ends lost 7 bases and 6 bases, in that order; junction bases with no gene match: 12. Germline V gene data show CDR1 as SQVTM and CDR2 as ANQGSEA. The length of the CDR3 is 14 residues. The DNA for the CDR3 is TGCAGCGCCCAGGACAGGGGAGGAAGTAATGGCTACACCTTC. This sequence encodes CSAQDRGGSNGYTF.